This TCR beta chain originates from a study of T cells in Graves' hyperthyroidism and ophthalmopathy. About the study: Peripheral blood was acquired at first diagnosis, ahead of any therapy whatsoever. General observations from the study: In the blood, most expanded thyroid clonotypes above 0.001 appeared as well. Ophthalmopathy stood apart from stable hyperthyroidism in a 13 V-J model.

Preceding any ophthalmopathy symptoms, the blood sample dates from first hyperthyroidism diagnosis. Researchers took RNA transcripts and amplified the TCR beta CDR3 regions from them. First-round RT-PCR of the TCR CDR3 relied on the HTBI primer set. Each CDR3 protein gets one entry after TCRdb re-called the multiplex PCR reads with MiXCR. Among approximately 620,000 distinct CDR3 sequences listed, about 14% were seen once. In this sample, this clonotype is medium-sized (0.01 to 0.1%). Its antigen is undetermined. The ends lost 5 bases at V and 3 bases at J; junction bases unmatched: 6. In germline, CDR1 is SGHTA, CDR2 FQGTGA. CDR3 length: 14 residues.

The gene calls are TRBV7-3 and TRBJ1-1; 7 bases line up with TRBD1. The specimen sequenced was blood. This receptor was taken from a woman in her twenties or thirties with Graves' hyperthyroidism that later progressed to Graves' ophthalmopathy. For the CDR3, the DNA is TGTGCCAGCAGCCACAGGGGAACAGACACTGAAGCTTTCTTT. Protein product: CASSHRGTDTEAFF.